The rows below give T cell receptor beta chains drawn from one sample of a study of blood T cell repertoires in COVID-19. Repertoires were generated with immunoSEQ multiplex PCR, while TCRdb's copy carries only in-frame clones and drops some. The sample records around 240,000 clones, 70% to 90% being singletons. Sample: PBMCs or T cells enriched from blood (not recorded which). These receptor sequences come from a woman in her forties or fifties who had recovered from COVID-19. CDR3s include the opening cysteine and the closing phenylalanine or tryptophan. The D gene is left open where the match is weak. A clone size is listed for some rows: how often the clone was seen (once, few, many), or a class if it is expanded.

v_gene	d_gene	abundance	j_gene	CDR3nt	CDR3aa
TRBV9	-	-	TRBJ2-7	TGTGCCAGCAGCGTAGATCAGGGGCGCTTGGACGAGCAGTACTTC	CASSVDQGRLDEQYF
TRBV5-4	-	-	TRBJ2-7	TGTGCCAGCTGTGGGCCGTGGGGCGGCTACGAGCAGTACTTC	CASCGPWGGYEQYF
TRBV6-5	-	-	TRBJ2-7	TGTGCCAGCAACCCCAGTCTTCACTCCTACGAGCAGTACTTC	CASNPSLHSYEQYF
TRBV5-6	TRBD1	-	TRBJ1-1	TGTGCCAGCAGCCTGCCAGGACAGGGCGAAGCTTTCTTT	CASSLPGQGEAFF
TRBV4-1	-	-	TRBJ2-3	TGCGCCAGCAGCCTTCGAAGTGAGGGCACAGATACGCAGTATTTT	CASSLRSEGTDTQYF
TRBV3-1/TRBV3-2	TRBD1	-	TRBJ1-1	TGTGCCAGCAGGGGACCGGGACAGGCCAACACTGAAGCTTTCTTT	CASRGPGQANTEAFF
TRBV5-6	-	-	TRBJ2-5	TGTGCCAGCAGCCTATTTAACAGGTTCCAAGAGACCCAGTACTTC	CASSLFNRFQETQYF
TRBV10-3	-	-	TRBJ1-5	TGTGCCATCAGTGATCCAGGGAACAATCAGCCCCAGCATTTT	CAISDPGNNQPQHF
TRBV2	TRBD2	-	TRBJ2-1	TGTGCCAGCAGTGAAGCTGGCGGGAGGGGGTTTTTAAATGAGCAGTTCTTC	CASSEAGGRGFLNEQFF
TRBV27	TRBD1	-	TRBJ1-3	TGTGCCAGCAGTCCGGCCCACAGGGGTGGAAACACCATATATTTT	CASSPAHRGGNTIYF
TRBV19	TRBD1	-	TRBJ1-2	TGTGCCAGCCGAGGGACAGCCTATGGCTACACCTTC	CASRGTAYGYTF
TRBV19	TRBD2	-	TRBJ2-3	TGTGCCAGTAGTACAAGCGGGAGCGACACAGATACGCAGTATTTT	CASSTSGSDTDTQYF
TRBV28	-	-	TRBJ1-1	TGTGCCAGCAGGGGCGGGTGGGGTTACCGGACTGAAGCTTTCTTT	CASRGGWGYRTEAFF
TRBV5-5	TRBD1	-	TRBJ1-4	TGTGCCAGCAGCTCGGGACAGGGCCGTAATGAAAAACTGTTTTTT	CASSSGQGRNEKLFF
TRBV27	TRBD1	-	TRBJ1-6	TGTGCCAGCAGTCACGGGGACAGCAATTCACCCCTCCACTTT	CASSHGDSNSPLHF
TRBV28	TRBD2	-	TRBJ2-1	TGTGCCAGCAGTCCCTACTACCGGCTAGCGGGTGACTACAATGAGCAGTTCTTC	CASSPYYRLAGDYNEQFF
TRBV7-9	-	once	TRBJ2-1	TGTGCCAGCACCTCCTTAGAATCCGCGGGCGTTGTCCACAATGAGCAGTTCTTC	CASTSLESAGVVHNEQFF
TRBV28	-	-	TRBJ1-5	TGTGCCAGCACTTCCCATCAGCCCCAGCATTTT	CASTSHQPQHF
TRBV21-1	-	-	TRBJ2-2	TGTGCCAGCAGCGTTACAGGGGCGGACGGGGAGCTGTTTTTT	CASSVTGADGELFF
TRBV3-1/TRBV3-2	-	-	TRBJ1-6	TGTGCCAGCAGCCAAGGGGCTCACACAGGCCCCGATTCACCCCTCCACTTT	CASSQGAHTGPDSPLHF
TRBV6-5	-	-	TRBJ2-1	TGTGCCAGCAGACGACTAGGTCCCTACAATGAGCAGTTCTTC	CASRRLGPYNEQFF
TRBV9	TRBD2	-	TRBJ2-7	TGTGCCAGCAGCGTAGGGGGGGGTAGTGCCTACGAGCAGTACTTC	CASSVGGGSAYEQYF